What follows are 14 T cell receptor beta chains derived from one specimen sequenced in a study of blood T cell repertoires in COVID-19. Clones were sequenced by immunoSEQ multiplex PCR, and TCRdb holds only the in-frame ones, with some missing. The sample shows about 380,000 clones, around 85% of them seen only once. The sample comprised peripheral blood. Source of these receptors: a woman between 18 and 29 years old with acute or convalescent COVID-19.

The V call is TRBV28, the J call TRBJ1-1, with D maybe TRBD1 (5 bases). The germline V and J ends were trimmed by 8 bases and 0 bases, with 22 bases remaining between them. Germline CDR1 and CDR2: MDHEN and SYDVKM. The CDR3 consists of 17 residues. The CDR3 DNA follows: TGTGCCAGCCGCGAACAGATAACAGGAGACATGAACACTGAAGCTTTCTTT. It translates to CASREQITGDMNTEAFF.

This clone was observed once. V usage is TRBV10-3 and J usage is TRBJ2-1; 13 bases match TRBD2. The CDR3 is 17 residues long. Germline CDR1 is ENHRY and CDR2 is SYGVKD. V shed 4 bases and J 2 bases; nucleotides not matched to a gene: 5. CDR3 coding DNA: TGTGCCATCAGTGCTCGGACTAGCGGGGGACCCTACAATGAGCAGTTCTTC. This codes for CAISARTSGGPYNEQFF.

The chain has TRBV20-1 and TRBJ1-1; D not resolved. From germline, CDR1 is DFQATT and CDR2 SNEGSKA (reference sequence). V dropped 3 bases and J dropped 3 bases, with 23 bases sitting between them. The CDR3 totals 17 residues. The CDR3 is CSASNLGILYLDTEAFF. CDR3 sequence (DNA): TGCAGTGCTAGTAATCTAGGAATTCTGTACCTGGACACTGAAGCTTTCTTT.

This chain joins TRBV9 and TRBJ2-3; D is unclear. CDR3 length: 14 residues. Trimming took off 2 bases at V and 2 bases at J, with 9 bases between the two ends. CDR1 and CDR2 from the germline V gene are SGDLS and YYNGEE. The CDR3 region is CASSVATDTDTQYF. The CDR3 region has the DNA TGTGCCAGCAGCGTCGCCACTGACACAGATACGCAGTATTTT.

The V gene is TRBV19, the J gene TRBJ1-1; D uncertain. Germline V gene lookup returns CDR1 LNHDA and CDR2 SQIVND (reference sequence). The V gene lost 1 base and the J gene lost 1 base, with 7 bases spanning the gap. The CDR3 consists of 14 residues. CDR3 coding DNA: TGTGCCAGTAGTATAGGTTCGGGGAACACTGAAGCTTTCTTT. Translating gives CASSIGSGNTEAFF.

The chain links TRBV6-5 to TRBJ1-2, with 9 bases fitting TRBD1. The CDR3 is 15 residues long. The J segment lost 9 bases and the V segment lost 10 bases, leaving 18 bases of the junction unmatched. The germline CDR1 and CDR2 sequences are MNHEY and SVGAGI. The CDR3 region has the DNA TGTGCCACCTACCCCGGGACAGGGTTTGTATTGAGCTACACCTTC. It codes for CATYPGTGFVLSYTF.

This rearrangement joins TRBV29-1 to TRBJ2-1, with D possibly being TRBD2 (9 bases). Germline CDR1 SQVTM, CDR2 ANQGSEA. CDR3 length: 14 amino acids. V lost 7 bases to trimming and J lost 8 bases, with 21 bases between them. CDR3 sequence: CSGQGTSRHDEQFF. The CDR3 bases are TGCAGCGGACAGGGGACTAGCCGTCATGATGAGCAGTTCTTC.

This chain links TRBV7-9 with TRBJ2-7, with a tentative D call TRBD1 (6 bases). Trimming stripped 5 bases from V and 0 bases from J, with 8 bases between. Germline V CDR1 and CDR2: SEHNR, FQNEAQ (reference sequence). CDR3 length: 13 amino acids. The CDR3 nucleotides read TGTGCCAGCAGCACCAGGGGCTCCTACGAGCAGTACTTC. The encoded protein is CASSTRGSYEQYF. Using reference TRBV7-9 and TRBJ2-7 for the parts outside the CDR3, the full variable domain is DTGVSQNPRHKITKRGQNVTFRCDPISEHNRLYWYRQTLGQGPEFLTYFQNEAQLEKSRLLSDRFSAERPKGSFSTLEIQRTEQGDSAMYLCASSTRGSYEQYFGPGTRLTVT.

As to this clone: Other DNA sequences in this specimen translate into the identical CDR3. The rearrangement joins TRBV18 to TRBJ1-5; the D is unclear. Germline V gene lookup returns CDR1 KGHSH and CDR2 LQKENI. With 2 bases removed from V and 0 bases from J, the gap between germline ends came to 8 bases. This CDR3 is 15 amino acids long. The CDR3 nucleotides read TGTGCCAGCTCACCAGAGGGTCTTAGCAATCAGCCCCAGCATTTT. Protein sequence: CASSPEGLSNQPQHF.

J is TRBJ1-1 and V is TRBV5-1, with 7 bases matching TRBD1. The CDR3 extends over 13 amino acids. V trimming: 6 bases; J trimming: 6 bases; junction bases outside the gene matches: 8. The germline gives CDR1 SGHRS, CDR2 YFSETQ. The CDR3 sequence: CASTETGVAEAFF. The CDR3 DNA reads as TGCGCCAGCACCGAAACAGGGGTAGCTGAAGCTTTCTTT.

V gene TRBV6-4 combines with J gene TRBJ1-2, with 7 bases fitting TRBD1. Germline assignment: CDR1 MRHNA and CDR2 SNTAGT. This CDR3 has 15 residues. The ends lost 2 bases at V and 7 bases at J; junction bases unmatched: 10. The CDR3 nucleotides are TGTGCCAGCAGTGACGGCAACAGGGGATTCGGTGGCTACACCTTC. Protein: CASSDGNRGFGGYTF.

The rearrangement joins TRBV19 to TRBJ2-3, with TRBD2 matching over 9 bases. After removal of 6 bases from V and 1 base from J, the junction contained 11 bases not matched to a gene. This CDR3 has 17 amino acids. Germline V gene sequence: CDR1 LNHDA, CDR2 SQIVND (reference sequence). The CDR3 loop is CASSREKCGGGTDTQYF. In DNA, the CDR3 is TGTGCCAGTAGCAGAGAGAAATGCGGGGGGGGCACAGATACGCAGTATTTT. Full variable domain (missing parts from reference TRBV19 and TRBJ2-3): DGGITQSPKYLFRKEGQNVTLSCEQNLNHDAMYWYRQDPGQGLRLIYYSQIVNDFQKGDIAEGYSVSREKKESFPLTVTSAQKNPTAFYLCASSREKCGGGTDTQYFGPGTRLTVL.

The rearrangement uses TRBV7-9 and TRBJ2-1, with 7 bases matching TRBD1. Germline trimming cut 3 bases from V and 0 bases from J; bases unmatched to any gene: 11. The CDR3 runs 18 residues. Germline lookup yields CDR1 SEHNR and CDR2 FQNEAQ (reference sequence). The CDR3 is CASSFHLGQVNSYNEQFF. DNA of the CDR3: TGTGCCAGCAGCTTCCACCTTGGACAGGTAAACTCCTACAATGAGCAGTTCTTC.

In its sample, this clone was seen a few times. The rearrangement uses TRBV5-5 and TRBJ1-1, with D possibly TRBD1 on 5 matching bases. With 0 bases removed from V and 8 bases from J, the gap between germline ends came to 11 bases. CDR3 length: 13 amino acids. Germline CDR1 and CDR2: SGHKS and YYEKEE (reference sequence). CDR3 loop: CASSLEGSTEAFF. CDR3 nucleotide sequence: TGTGCCAGCAGCTTGGAGGGGTCGACGGAAGCTTTCTTT. The full variable domain, its missing parts supplied by reference TRBV5-5 and TRBJ1-1, is DAGVTQSPTHLIKTRGQQVTLRCSPISGHKSVSWYQQVLGQGPQFIFQYYEKEERGRGNFPDRFSARQFPNYSSELNVNALLLGDSALYLCASSLEGSTEAFFGQGTRLTVV.